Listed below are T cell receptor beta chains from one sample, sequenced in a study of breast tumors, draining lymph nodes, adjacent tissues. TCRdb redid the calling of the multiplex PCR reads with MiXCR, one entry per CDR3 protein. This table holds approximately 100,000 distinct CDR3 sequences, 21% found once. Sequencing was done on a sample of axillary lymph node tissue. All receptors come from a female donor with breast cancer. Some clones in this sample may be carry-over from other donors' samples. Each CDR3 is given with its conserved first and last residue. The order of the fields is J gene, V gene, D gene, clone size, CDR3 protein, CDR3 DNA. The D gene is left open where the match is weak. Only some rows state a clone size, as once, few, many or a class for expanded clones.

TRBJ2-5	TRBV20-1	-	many	CSARNRAVQETQYF	TGCAGTGCTAGGAATCGGGCAGTACAAGAGACCCAGTACTTC
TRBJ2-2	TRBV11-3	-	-	CASSPSGVNTGELFF	TGTGCCAGCAGCCCAAGCGGCGTAAACACCGGGGAGCTGTTTTTT
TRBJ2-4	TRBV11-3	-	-	CASSLNSMGIQYF	TGTGCCAGCAGCTTAAACTCGATGGGCATTCAGTACTTC
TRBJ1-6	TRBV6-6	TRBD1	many	CASSYPQGARSPLHF	TGTGCCAGCAGTTACCCACAGGGGGCTAGATCACCCCTCCACTTT
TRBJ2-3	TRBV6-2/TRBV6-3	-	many	CASSYWTTDTQYF	TGTGCCAGCAGTTACTGGACCACAGATACGCAGTATTTT
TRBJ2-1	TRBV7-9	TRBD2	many	CASSLMSSGSVYEQFF	TGTGCCAGCAGCTTAATGTCTAGCGGGAGTGTGTATGAGCAGTTCTTC
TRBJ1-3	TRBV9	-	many	CASSVGTSGNTIYF	TGTGCCAGCAGCGTAGGGACCTCTGGAAACACCATATATTTT
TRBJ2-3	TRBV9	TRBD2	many	CASSVGNSGRVTDTQYF	TGTGCCAGCAGCGTAGGAAATAGCGGGAGGGTCACAGATACGCAGTATTTT
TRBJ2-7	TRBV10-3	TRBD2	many	CAIRGGAGYEQYF	TGTGCCATCCGGGGGGGGGCGGGTTACGAGCAGTACTTC
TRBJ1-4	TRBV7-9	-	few	CASSLVGSEYEKLFF	TGTGCCAGCAGCTTAGTTGGCAGTGAATATGAAAAACTGTTTTTT
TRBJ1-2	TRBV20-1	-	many	CSASEGGYGYTF	TGCAGTGCTAGTGAAGGGGGCTATGGCTACACCTTC
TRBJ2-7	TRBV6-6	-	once	CASSFGTGLGEQYF	TGTGCCAGCAGTTTTGGGACCGGGCTGGGTGAGCAGTACTTC
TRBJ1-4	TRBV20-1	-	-	CSAHVVANEKLFF	TGCAGTGCCCACGTGGTGGCTAATGAAAAACTGTTTTTT
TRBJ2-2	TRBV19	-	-	CATRDLNTGELFF	TGTGCCACGCGGGATTTGAACACCGGGGAGCTGTTTTTT
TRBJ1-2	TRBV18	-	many	CASSPLQDYGYTF	TGTGCCAGCTCACCACTGCAGGACTATGGCTACACCTTC
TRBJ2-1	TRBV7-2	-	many	CASSLTAGDLTHNEQFF	TGTGCCAGCAGCTTAACAGCGGGCGACCTCACTCACAATGAGCAGTTCTTC
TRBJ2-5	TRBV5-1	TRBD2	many	CASSLGTTQGTQYF	TGCGCCAGCAGCTTAGGGACTACCCAGGGGACCCAGTACTTC
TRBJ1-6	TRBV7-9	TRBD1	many	CASSPGQGVNSPLHF	TGTGCCAGCAGCCCGGGACAGGGGGTTAATTCACCCCTCCACTTT